The source of this TCR beta chain is a study of blood T cell repertoires in COVID-19. Across the study: PBMCs, B-cell-depleted T cells, or T cells provided the cDNA or gDNA that made up the material.

J gave up 6 bases and V 6 bases, and 3 bases lay outside the gene matches. The length of the CDR3 is 13 residues. Germline V gene sequence: CDR1 MDHEN, CDR2 SYDVKM. Repertoires were generated with immunoSEQ multiplex PCR, while TCRdb's copy carries only in-frame clones and drops some. The sample consists of some 330,000 clones, about 87% of them appearing once. Clinical history reported by participants formed the basis on which cohorts were assigned. Recovery meant two consecutive negative NP/OP PCR tests, professional clearance, or resolved symptoms. Of note for this clone: This sample also contains other DNA sequences that code for the same CDR3.

Material: PBMCs or T cells enriched from blood (not recorded which). The sequence was obtained from a man aged 25-40 years who had recovered from COVID-19. The V gene is TRBV28, the J gene TRBJ1-5, with 9 bases fitting TRBD1. The CDR3 region is CASSRDRVQPQHF. The CDR3 DNA is TGTGCCAGCAGCCGGGACAGGGTTCAGCCCCAGCATTTT.